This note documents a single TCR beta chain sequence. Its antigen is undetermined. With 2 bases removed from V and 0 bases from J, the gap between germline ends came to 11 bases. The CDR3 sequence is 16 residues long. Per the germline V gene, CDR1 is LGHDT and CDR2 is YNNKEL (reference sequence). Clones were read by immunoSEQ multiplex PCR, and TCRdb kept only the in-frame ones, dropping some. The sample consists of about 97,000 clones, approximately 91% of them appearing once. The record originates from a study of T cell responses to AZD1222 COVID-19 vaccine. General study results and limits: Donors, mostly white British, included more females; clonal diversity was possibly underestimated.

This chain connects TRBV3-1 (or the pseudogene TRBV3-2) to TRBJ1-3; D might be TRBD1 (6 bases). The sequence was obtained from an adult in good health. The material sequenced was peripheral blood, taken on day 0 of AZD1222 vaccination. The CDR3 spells CASSQLQGDSGNTIYF. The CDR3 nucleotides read TGTGCCAGCAGCCAATTACAGGGAGACTCTGGAAACACCATATATTTT.